The next 23 T cell receptor beta chains were all read from a single sample in a study of T cells in Graves' hyperthyroidism and ophthalmopathy. From RNA transcripts, TCR beta CDR3 regions were amplified. In the first-round RT-PCR of the TCR CDR3, the HTBI primer set was used. MiXCR was run by TCRdb on the multiplex PCR reads, yielding one entry per CDR3 protein. The sample holds around 530,000 distinct CDR3 sequences; more than 15% are singletons and the top ten take roughly 18%. Sequenced sample: blood. Every receptor here comes from a woman between 18 and 30 years old with Graves' ophthalmopathy.

This rearrangement joins TRBV6-1 to TRBJ2-7, with D maybe TRBD2 (5 bases). CDR1 is MNHNS and CDR2 is SASEGT in the germline V gene. With 7 bases removed from V and 3 bases from J, the gap between germline ends came to 13 bases. This CDR3 comprises 13 residues. The CDR3 nucleotides read TGTGCCAGCACCCTCACCGGGGACTACGAGCAGTACTTC. It encodes CASTLTGDYEQYF.

This clonotype was recorded at least ten times. This chain uses TRBV11-3 with TRBJ2-3; D ambiguous. This CDR3 is built from 14 residues. Trimming took 1 base from V and 0 from J, leaving 5 bases between them. CDR1 is SGHNT and CDR2 is YENEEA in the germline V gene. The CDR3 DNA follows: TGTGCCAGCAGCTTAGCTGATAGCACAGATACGCAGTATTTT. Encoded protein: CASSLADSTDTQYF.

This clonotype was seen more than once but under ten times. The chain recombines TRBV15 with TRBJ1-2; TRBD1 is a possible D gene (5 bases). Trimming removed 0 bases from V and 2 bases from J, with 19 bases in between. The CDR3 contains 18 residues. CDR1 is LNHNV, CDR2 YYDKDF, per germline (reference sequence). As DNA, the CDR3 is TGTGCCACCAGCAGAGACCCCCTATTAGAGGGGCTCAACTATGGCTACACCTTC. Protein product: CATSRDPLLEGLNYGYTF.

This clonotype was seen at least ten times. The chain uses TRBV6-1 and TRBJ2-1; TRBD2 is a possible D gene (6 bases). CDR3 size: 16 residues. The V and J ends lost 5 bases and 0 bases respectively, with 14 bases between them. Germline loops: CDR1 MNHNS, CDR2 SASEGT. CDR3 in amino acids: CASSQAGFSSYNEQFF. In nucleotides, the CDR3 is TGTGCCAGCAGTCAGGCGGGGTTCAGCTCCTACAATGAGCAGTTCTTC.

The chain combines TRBV6-1 with TRBJ2-7; 9 nucleotides match TRBD1. J was trimmed by 2 bases and V by 6 bases; bases with no gene match: 8. The germline CDR1 and CDR2 sequences are MNHNS and SASEGT. The CDR3 is 15 amino acids. The CDR3 loop is CASRSSQGAAYEQYF. The CDR3 DNA sequence: TGTGCCAGCAGATCATCACAGGGGGCCGCCTACGAGCAGTACTTC.

This clonotype was seen ten or more times. The rearrangement uses TRBV6-2 or TRBV6-3 and TRBJ2-7, with 8 bases aligning to TRBD1. The V gene end was trimmed by 2 bases and the J gene end by 5 bases; junction bases not matched to a gene: 11. The CDR3 extends over 16 amino acids. The germline V gene encodes CDR1 MNHEY and CDR2 SVGEGT. CDR3 sequence: CASSYDAITGGHEQYF. CDR3 in DNA: TGTGCCAGCAGTTACGACGCCATCACAGGGGGACACGAGCAGTACTTC.

The table lists this clonotype with a few counts. V and J are TRBV27 and TRBJ1-5; 10 nucleotides match TRBD1. CDR3 size: 15 residues. Trimming took 2 bases from V and 5 from J; bases not matched to a gene: 3. Germline V CDR1 and CDR2: MNHEY, SMNVEV (reference sequence). CDR3 nucleotides: TGTGCCAGCAGTTTAGGGGGACAGGGGCATCAGCCCCAGCATTTT. Protein sequence: CASSLGGQGHQPQHF.

This clonotype was seen only a few times. V gene TRBV10-3 combines with J gene TRBJ2-2, with D possibly matching TRBD1 (7 bases). The germline V and J ends were trimmed by 8 bases and 5 bases, with 21 bases remaining between them. Germline CDR1 ENHRY, CDR2 SYGVKD. The CDR3 spans 16 residues. CDR3 sequence reads: CAIQEAPQGGTGELFF. The CDR3 coding sequence is TGTGCCATCCAAGAGGCCCCGCAGGGGGGAACCGGGGAGCTGTTTTTT.

This clonotype was counted ten times or more. The V and J genes are TRBV5-1 and TRBJ2-7, with 10 positions matching TRBD2. CDR1 is SGHRS and CDR2 is YFSETQ in the germline V gene. The CDR3 extends over 15 amino acids. Losses at the gene ends were 3 bases for V and 6 bases for J; bases not matched to a gene: 9. CDR3 amino acids: CASSSNLAGVTEQYF. DNA of the CDR3: TGCGCCAGCAGCTCGAACCTAGCGGGAGTTACCGAGCAGTACTTC.

Many counts were recorded for this clonotype. V usage is TRBV28 and J usage is TRBJ2-5, with TRBD2 as a possible D gene (5 bases). The CDR3 runs 14 residues. The V gene lost 2 bases and the J gene lost 5 bases, with 12 bases spanning the gap. Germline CDR1 MDHEN, CDR2 SYDVKM. The CDR3 DNA is TGTGCCAGCAGTTTACCCCGGGGTAGGGAGACCCAGTACTTC. Translating it yields CASSLPRGRETQYF.

There are many counts of this clonotype. This rearrangement joins TRBV3-1 to TRBJ2-5, with 7 bases fitting TRBD1. CDR3 length: 15 residues. CDR1 and CDR2 (germline): LGHDT, YNNKEL (reference sequence). The trim removed 0 bases at V and 5 bases at J, leaving 6 bases unmatched. In nucleotides, the CDR3 is TGTGCCAGCAGCCAAGAGAACAGGGGCTGGGAGACCCAGTACTTC. Translating gives CASSQENRGWETQYF.

This clonotype has a count of ten or more. V and J are TRBV5-1 and TRBJ1-1, with D maybe TRBD1 (5 bases). CDR1 SGHRS and CDR2 YFSETQ come from the germline V gene. Trimming shortened V by 7 bases and J by 2 bases, and 9 bases separated the two germline ends. The CDR3 has 12 residues. The CDR3 coding sequence is TGCGCCAGCGGGACCGCTAACACTGAAGCTTTCTTT. This gives the protein CASGTANTEAFF.

The V gene is TRBV15, the J gene TRBJ2-5; D is undetermined. The germline CDR1 and CDR2 sequences are LNHNV and YYDKDF (reference sequence). The ends were cut back, 2 bases at V and 5 bases at J, with 9 bases in the middle. The CDR3 is 13 residues long. CDR3 loop: CATSRNDGETQYF. CDR3 nucleotides: TGTGCCACCAGCAGAAACGATGGTGAGACCCAGTACTTC.

This clonotype was detected only a few times. In DNA, the CDR3 is TGTGCCAGCAGCAGTCTAGCGGGGCGTTTGGTAACCCAGTACTTC. Protein: CASSSLAGRLVTQYF. The chain employs TRBV11-2 and TRBJ2-5; TRBD2 matches at 9 bases. Per germline, CDR1 SGHAT and CDR2 FQNNGV. The junction had 12 bases not matched to a gene; V was cut back by 5 bases and J by 8 bases. The CDR3 is 15 residues long.

This clonotype was picked up many times. The CDR3 region has the DNA TGTGCCAGCGGGACGGACAGGGCAGACACTGAAGCTTTCTTT. Translated, it gives CASGTDRADTEAFF. This rearrangement joins TRBV12-3 or TRBV12-4 to TRBJ1-1; TRBD1 matches 8 bases. The CDR3 is made up of 14 amino acids. With 8 bases clipped from V and 3 bases from J, the junction kept 8 bases outside the gene matches.

The chain carries TRBV7-2 and TRBJ2-5; 13 bases map to TRBD2. Germline V gene sequence: CDR1 SGHTA, CDR2 FQGNSA. The length of the CDR3 is 16 residues. V dropped 4 bases and J dropped 5; count of bases not matched to a gene: 7. The CDR3 sequence is CASSYLLAGGPETQYF. CDR3 nucleotide sequence: TGTGCCAGCAGCTACTTACTAGCGGGGGGGCCGGAGACCCAGTACTTC. Based on the CDR3 plus reference TRBV7-2 and TRBJ2-5, the full variable domain is GAGVSQSPSNKVTEKGKDVELRCDPISGHTALYWYRQSLGQGLEFLIYFQGNSAPDKSGLPSDRFSAERTGGSVSTLTIQRTQQEDSAVYLCASSYLLAGGPETQYFGPGTRLLVL.

This clonotype was picked up many times. This chain connects TRBV28 to TRBJ1-5; no firm D call. V was clipped by 6 bases and J by 1 base, with 10 bases between them. This CDR3 region has 14 residues. Germline V gives CDR1 MDHEN, CDR2 SYDVKM. The CDR3 spells CASSFTASNQPQHF. The CDR3 DNA sequence: TGTGCCAGCAGCTTCACTGCGAGCAATCAGCCCCAGCATTTT.

This clonotype was observed many times. J is TRBJ2-1 and V is TRBV28; no reliable D call. Germline loops: CDR1 MDHEN, CDR2 SYDVKM. CDR3 length equals 13 residues. V shed 6 bases and J shed 8 bases, with 14 bases lying between them. The CDR3, as DNA: TGTGCCAGCAGCCGTCTTCTTCCGGATGAGCAGTTCTTC. As protein: CASSRLLPDEQFF.

This clonotype was observed at least ten times. This CDR3 is CASSRNRDRVHEQYF. The CDR3 bases are TGTGCCAGCAGCCGAAACCGGGACAGGGTCCACGAGCAGTACTTC. The chain joins TRBV7-6 to TRBJ2-7; 9 bases fit TRBD1. V lost 5 bases, J lost 5 bases, and 10 bases stayed unmatched. This CDR3 has 15 amino acids. The germline V gene encodes CDR1 SGHVS and CDR2 FNYEAQ.

This clonotype was seen many times. The gene calls are TRBV10-2 and TRBJ2-2; the D is unclear. V was clipped by 2 bases and J by 3 bases, with 4 bases between them. Germline loops: CDR1 WSHSY, CDR2 SAAADI. The CDR3 extends over 13 amino acids. In nucleotides, the CDR3 is TGCGCCAGCAGTGAGCGGGACACCGGGGAGCTGTTTTTT. Its translation: CASSERDTGELFF.

This clonotype was detected a few times. This chain uses TRBV6-5 with TRBJ1-2; 8 bases align to TRBD1. Germline values: CDR1 MNHEY, CDR2 SVGAGI. The trim removed 2 bases at V and 4 bases at J, leaving 18 bases unmatched. The CDR3 length is 19 residues. CDR3 DNA sequence: TGTGCCAGCAGTTACCTGCTCGTAGACAGGGGACCCGCTAGCTATGGCTACACCTTC. This sequence encodes CASSYLLVDRGPASYGYTF.

At least ten counts were recorded for this clonotype. The V call is TRBV5-1, the J call TRBJ2-1, with 11 bases that match TRBD2. The CDR3 covers 13 residues. Germline values: CDR1 SGHRS, CDR2 YFSETQ. V shed 2 bases, J shed 12 bases, and the junction held 4 bases outside the gene matches. The CDR3 coding sequence is TGCGCCAGCAGCTTTAGCGGGGGGGCTTTGCAGTTCTTC. Its protein product is CASSFSGGALQFF.

This clonotype came up many times. The chain has TRBV29-1 and TRBJ1-1; the D gene is possibly TRBD1 (5 bases). CDR1 is SQVTM and CDR2 is ANQGSEA in the germline V gene. V was pared by 7 bases and J by 7 bases, with 13 bases between. The CDR3 totals 11 residues. In nucleotides, the CDR3 is TGCAGCGGAGAGGATGGGGGTGAAGCTTTCTTT. Translating gives CSGEDGGEAFF.